This TCR beta chain emerged from a study of CD8+CD57+ T cells in acquired aplastic anemia. Study overall: Sorted CD4+ and CD8+ cell DNA averaged approximately 3.4 ug. Study-level findings and limits: Comparison of patients with controls identified about 27 shared CD8+ CDR3 sequences. Between patients and controls, CD8+ Simpson's diversity did not vary significantly.

In patients chosen for sequencing, flow cytometry had shown CD8+CD57+ cell expansion. Blood samples were obtained from patients who had received no prior therapy. Germline CDR1 and CDR2: WSHSY and SAAADI. The V gene end was trimmed by 7 bases and the J gene end by 5 bases; junction bases not matched to a gene: 5. This CDR3 comprises 13 residues. CDR3 and TCR beta VDJ profiling relied on genomic DNA as the template. Via MiXCR, TCRdb re-called the reads, giving one row per CDR3 protein. The sample holds 50,000 to 65,000 distinct CDR3 sequences, roughly three fifths seen once. Note on this clonotype: What it recognizes is unknown.

The origin of this receptor is a human donor with aplastic anemia. V is TRBV10-2 and J is TRBJ1-5; 7 nucleotides match TRBD1. The sequenced sample consisted of sorted CD4+, CD8+, or CD8+CD57+ T cells (not recorded which) from PBMCs. This CDR3 reads CASTLQGDQPQHF. In nucleotides, the CDR3 is TGCGCCAGCACCCTCCAGGGGGATCAGCCCCAGCATTTT.